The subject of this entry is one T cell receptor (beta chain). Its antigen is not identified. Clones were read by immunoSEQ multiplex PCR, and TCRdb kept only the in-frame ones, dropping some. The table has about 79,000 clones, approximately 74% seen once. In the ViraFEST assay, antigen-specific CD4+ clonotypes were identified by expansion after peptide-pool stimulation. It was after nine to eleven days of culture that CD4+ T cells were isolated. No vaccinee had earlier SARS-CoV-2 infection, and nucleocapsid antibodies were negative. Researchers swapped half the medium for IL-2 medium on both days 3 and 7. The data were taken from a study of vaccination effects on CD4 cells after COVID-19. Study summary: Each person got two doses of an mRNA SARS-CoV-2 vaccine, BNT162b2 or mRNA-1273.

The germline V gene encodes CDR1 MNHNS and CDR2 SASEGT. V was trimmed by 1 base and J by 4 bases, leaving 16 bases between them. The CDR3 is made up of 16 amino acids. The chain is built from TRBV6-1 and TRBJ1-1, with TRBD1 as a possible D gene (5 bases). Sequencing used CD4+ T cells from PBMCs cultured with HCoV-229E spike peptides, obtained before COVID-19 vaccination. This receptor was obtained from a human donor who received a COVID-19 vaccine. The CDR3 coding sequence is TGTGCCAGCAGTGAAGTTCCGGGGCCATTGGGCACTGAAGCTTTCTTT. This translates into CASSEVPGPLGTEAFF.